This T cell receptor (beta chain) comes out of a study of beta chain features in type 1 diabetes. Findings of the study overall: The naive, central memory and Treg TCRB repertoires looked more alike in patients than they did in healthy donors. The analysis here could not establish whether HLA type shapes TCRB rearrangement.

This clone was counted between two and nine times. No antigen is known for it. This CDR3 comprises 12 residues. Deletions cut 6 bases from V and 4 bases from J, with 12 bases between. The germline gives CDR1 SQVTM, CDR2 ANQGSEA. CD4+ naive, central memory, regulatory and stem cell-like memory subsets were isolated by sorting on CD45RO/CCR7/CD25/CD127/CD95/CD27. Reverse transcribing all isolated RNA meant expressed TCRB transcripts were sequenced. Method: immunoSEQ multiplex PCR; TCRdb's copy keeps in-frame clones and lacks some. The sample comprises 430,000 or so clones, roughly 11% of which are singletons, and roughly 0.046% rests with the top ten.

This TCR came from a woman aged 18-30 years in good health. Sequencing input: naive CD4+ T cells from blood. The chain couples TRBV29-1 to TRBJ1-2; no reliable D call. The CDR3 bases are TGCAGCGTGAACCGGGTATCCTATGGCTACACCTTC. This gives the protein CSVNRVSYGYTF.